The source of this T cell receptor beta chain is a study of blood T cell repertoires in COVID-19. About the research overall: Sources were T cells, B-cell-depleted T cells, or PBMCs; the material itself was cDNA or gDNA.

Method: immunoSEQ multiplex PCR; TCRdb's copy keeps in-frame clones and lacks some. The table shows about 270,000 clones, with 88% occurring only once. CDR3 size: 16 residues. Germline CDR1 and CDR2: MDHEN and SYDVKM. V lost 7 bases and J lost 1, with 14 bases in between. V is TRBV28 and J is TRBJ1-6, with D tentatively TRBD1 (6 bases). Sequencing input: PBMCs or T cells enriched from blood (not recorded which). The receptor was isolated from a woman aged 45 to 65 who had recovered from COVID-19. For the CDR3, the DNA is TGTGCCAGCACCCTAGGGGGGGCATCCTATAATTCACCCCTCCACTTT. The encoded protein is CASTLGGASYNSPLHF. Complete variable domain (other parts from reference TRBV28 and TRBJ1-6): DVKVTQSSRYLVKRTGEKVFLECVQDMDHENMFWYRQDPGLGLRLIYFSYDVKMKEKGDIPEGYSVSREKKERFSLILESASTNQTSMYLCASTLGGASYNSPLHFGNGTRLTVT.